The rows below give T cell receptor beta chains drawn from one sample of a study of blood T cell repertoires in COVID-19. Sequenced by immunoSEQ multiplex PCR; TCRdb stores in-frame clones only, minus some. Altogether about 41,000 clones are present, approximately 90% being singletons, with the ten largest covering roughly 5%. Source material: peripheral blood. The receptor set was obtained from a human donor in a cohort sampled during active COVID-19. Both conserved end residues are part of each CDR3. Fields, in order: J gene, clone size, D gene, V gene, CDR3 DNA, CDR3 protein. D genes are given only for firm matches. Expanded clones are given a class, and other clones once, few, many or no size at all.

TRBJ1-1	-	-	TRBV3-1/TRBV3-2	TGTGCCAGCAGCCACAGAGGCCAAATGAACACTGAAGCTTTCTTT	CASSHRGQMNTEAFF
TRBJ2-5	-	-	TRBV11-3	TGTGCCAGCAGCTTTGGGGGCAGGGCCCGACAAGAGACCCAGTACTTC	CASSFGGRARQETQYF
TRBJ1-2	-	-	TRBV9	TGTGCCAGCAGCCCCTGGGGGGGCTATGGCTACACCTTC	CASSPWGGYGYTF
TRBJ2-5	once	-	TRBV15	TGTGCCACCAGGGGCGGTGAGGGGGAATCGGAGACCCAGTACTTC	CATRGGEGESETQYF
TRBJ1-5	-	-	TRBV6-1	TGTGCCAGCAGTGAAGGCAGGGAGGGCAATCAGCCCCAGCATTTT	CASSEGREGNQPQHF
TRBJ2-7	-	TRBD1	TRBV12-3/TRBV12-4	TGTGCCAGCAGGACAGGGGGCGACGAGCAGTACTTC	CASRTGGDEQYF
TRBJ2-7	once	-	TRBV5-1	TGCGCCAGCAGCTTGGGTAGGGGTGGCGGCGCCTACGAGCAGTACTTC	CASSLGRGGGAYEQYF
TRBJ1-2	-	TRBD1	TRBV6-6	TGTGCCAGCAGTTTTGGACAGGGCTCCGCTGGCTACACCTTC	CASSFGQGSAGYTF
TRBJ2-1	-	-	TRBV19	TGTGCCAGTAGTAAGAGTGATTGGGAGCAGTTCTTC	CASSKSDWEQFF
TRBJ2-7	-	TRBD2	TRBV28	TGTGCCAGCACCGGGGGGGGTAGATTC	CASTGGGRF
TRBJ2-2	-	TRBD1	TRBV4-2	TGTGCCAGCAGCCAAGGGGCCAGGGGGACGTTAAGCACCGGGGAGCTGTTTTTT	CASSQGARGTLSTGELFF
TRBJ1-2	once	-	TRBV19	TGTGCCAGTAGTTCGTACCAAGGACAGACTAACTATGGCTACACCTTC	CASSSYQGQTNYGYTF
TRBJ1-5	-	-	TRBV29-1	TGCAGCGTTGCCGGAGGACTTGGGGGCAATCAGCCCCAGCATTTT	CSVAGGLGGNQPQHF
TRBJ2-7	few	TRBD2	TRBV7-6	TGTGCCAGCAGCTTAGTCGGGCTAGCGGGGGCCTACGAGCAGTACTTC	CASSLVGLAGAYEQYF
TRBJ1-1	-	-	TRBV24-1	TGTGCCACCAGTGCCCCGGATGGAGTCGAAGCTTTCTTT	CATSAPDGVEAFF
TRBJ1-1	-	-	TRBV4-1	TGCGCCAGCAGGACAGAAGACAGAGCAAACACTGAAGCTTTCTTT	CASRTEDRANTEAFF
TRBJ1-3	-	-	TRBV10-3	TGTGCCTCTCAGGAGGCCGCCGGAAACACCATATATTTT	CASQEAAGNTIYF
TRBJ1-1	-	-	TRBV5-1	TGCGCCAGCAGCTTGGGTGCCCGACAGGACACTGAAGCTTTCTTT	CASSLGARQDTEAFF
TRBJ2-7	few	-	TRBV2	TGTGCCAGCCAAGGGGACAAGAGCTACGAGCAGTACTTC	CASQGDKSYEQYF
TRBJ2-1	-	-	TRBV28	TGTGCCAGCAGTTTAGCGGTATCCTACAATGAGCAGTTCTTC	CASSLAVSYNEQFF
TRBJ2-3	once	TRBD2	TRBV19	TGTGCCAGTAGTGTAATAGCGGGAGGGCCAGATACGCAGTATTTT	CASSVIAGGPDTQYF
TRBJ1-2	-	-	TRBV5-6	TGTGCCAGCAGCTTGGGTAGCGGGGCACAGGATGGCTACACCTTC	CASSLGSGAQDGYTF
TRBJ2-5	-	-	TRBV11-3	TGTGCCAGCAGCCCGGGGTCTCGGGGTGTCAAAGAGACCCAGTACTTC	CASSPGSRGVKETQYF
TRBJ1-1	-	-	TRBV28	TGTGCCAGCAGTCCTCGAGGGATTGGCACTGAAGCTTTCTTT	CASSPRGIGTEAFF
TRBJ2-2	-	TRBD2	TRBV10-2	TGCGCCAGCAGGCTAGCGGGAGCCCCCGGGGAGCTGTTTTTT	CASRLAGAPGELFF
TRBJ2-4	-	TRBD1	TRBV3-1/TRBV3-2	TGTGCCAGCAGCCCAACAGGGGCCGGGACCAAAAACATTCAGTACTTC	CASSPTGAGTKNIQYF
TRBJ1-2	-	-	TRBV19	TGTGCCAGTAGTCCCCGGACAGCATATGGCTACACCTTC	CASSPRTAYGYTF
TRBJ1-2	once	-	TRBV11-2	TGTGCCAGCAGCTTCGGGGAGGGATTAGGGTATGGCTACACCTTC	CASSFGEGLGYGYTF
TRBJ2-1	-	TRBD2	TRBV27	TGTGCCAGCAGTTTGAGCGGGAGGCACAATGAGCAGTTCTTC	CASSLSGRHNEQFF
TRBJ2-7	few	TRBD2	TRBV5-4	TGTGCCAGCAGCTTGGGACTAGCGGTTTCCTACGAGCAGTACTTC	CASSLGLAVSYEQYF
TRBJ1-2	-	-	TRBV6-5	TGTGCCAGCAGTTACTCGAGCCGGGGTAACTATGGCTACACCTTC	CASSYSSRGNYGYTF
TRBJ2-5	-	TRBD2	TRBV5-6	TGTGCCAGCAGCTTGGGCGGGAGGAGGAAGACCCAGTACTTC	CASSLGGRRKTQYF
TRBJ2-1	-	TRBD2	TRBV7-8	TGTGCCAGCAGCTATAGCGGGAGGAGTAATGAGCAGTTCTTC	CASSYSGRSNEQFF
TRBJ1-2	-	-	TRBV28	TGTGCCAGCAGTTTACAGGGACTCTATGGCTACACCTTC	CASSLQGLYGYTF
TRBJ1-1	-	-	TRBV27	TGTGCCAGCAGTTTGGGACAGAACACTGAAGCTTTCTTT	CASSLGQNTEAFF
TRBJ2-4	-	-	TRBV27	TGTGCCAGCAAGCTAGCCAAAAACATTCAGTACTTC	CASKLAKNIQYF
TRBJ2-7	-	-	TRBV11-3	TGTGCCAGCAGCTTAGAGGGGGTAACGGCGGGATCAGTAATCTACGAGCAGTACTTC	CASSLEGVTAGSVIYEQYF
TRBJ2-5	-	TRBD1	TRBV28	TGTGCCATCCGGGGACAGACCCAAGAGACCCAGTACTTC	CAIRGQTQETQYF
TRBJ1-2	once	TRBD1	TRBV7-3	TGTGCCAGCAGCACACGACAGGGTGACTATGGCTACACCTTC	CASSTRQGDYGYTF
TRBJ2-7	once	TRBD2	TRBV7-9	TGTGCCAGCAGCTTATCTGGCGGGAGCAGCTACGAGCAGTACTTC	CASSLSGGSSYEQYF
TRBJ1-1	-	-	TRBV5-8	TGTGCCAGCAGCTACAGGGTCAAGAACACTGAAGCTTTCTTT	CASSYRVKNTEAFF
TRBJ1-2	-	-	TRBV12-3/TRBV12-4	TGTGCCAGCAGTTTAAGGGGCCCCTATGGCTACACCTTC	CASSLRGPYGYTF
TRBJ2-1	-	-	TRBV7-3	TGTGCCAGCAGCTTAGGAACTCTAGGCAATGAGCAGTTCTTC	CASSLGTLGNEQFF
TRBJ1-2	-	TRBD1	TRBV27	TGTGCCAGCAGAATACTAGAGGGGGCTGGCTATGGCTACACCTTC	CASRILEGAGYGYTF
TRBJ2-7	few	-	TRBV7-8	TGTGCCAGCAGCTTAGCCGACAGCTACGAGCAGTACTTC	CASSLADSYEQYF
TRBJ2-1	-	TRBD2	TRBV11-2	TGTGCCAGCAGCCTCACTAGCGGACCTGGGTACAATGAGCAGTTCTTC	CASSLTSGPGYNEQFF
TRBJ2-1	-	-	TRBV30	TGTGCCTGGAGTGTAGGGGACTCAGATGAGCAGTTCTTC	CAWSVGDSDEQFF
TRBJ2-7	-	TRBD1	TRBV24-1	TGTGCCACCAGTGATTGGGACAGGGGGGAGCAGTACTTC	CATSDWDRGEQYF
TRBJ2-3	-	-	TRBV27	TGTGCCAGCAGACCCCCCGGGCGGACTAGCACAGATACGCAGTATTTT	CASRPPGRTSTDTQYF
TRBJ2-3	-	TRBD2	TRBV6-5	TGTGCCAGCAGTTACTCACTAGCGGGGGGCACAGATACGCAGTATTTT	CASSYSLAGGTDTQYF
TRBJ2-6	-	-	TRBV18	TGTGCCAGCTCACCCGTCTCTCGGTTCTCTGGGGCCAACGTCCTGACTTTC	CASSPVSRFSGANVLTF
TRBJ2-7	-	-	TRBV21-1	TGTGCCAGCAACCACTTCACAGGGTACGAGCAGTACTTC	CASNHFTGYEQYF
TRBJ1-3	few	-	TRBV27	TGTGCCAGCAGTTTATCGGGGAGGGGAAACACCATATATTTT	CASSLSGRGNTIYF
TRBJ2-7	once	-	TRBV27	TGTGCCAGCACCGCGGCGGCAGGGTCCTACGAGCAGTACTTC	CASTAAAGSYEQYF
TRBJ2-1	few	TRBD2	TRBV3-1/TRBV3-2	TGTGCCAGCAGCCAAGATATCGGACTAGGACAATACGAGCAGTTCTTC	CASSQDIGLGQYEQFF
TRBJ2-2	-	-	TRBV23-1	TGCGCCAGTCTGCCCCAGGACACCGGGGAGCTGTTTTTT	CASLPQDTGELFF
TRBJ2-3	-	TRBD2	TRBV7-3	TGTGCCAGCAGCCTAGCGGGAGCCTCCACAGATACGCAGTATTTT	CASSLAGASTDTQYF
TRBJ2-5	-	TRBD2	TRBV24-1	TGTGCCACCAGTGGACTAGCGGGAGGGCCGATGTTGGAGACCCAGTACTTC	CATSGLAGGPMLETQYF
TRBJ1-4	once	-	TRBV5-1	TGCGCCAGCAGCCCGGCGGGGTTCCCCACAACTAATGAAAAACTGTTTTTT	CASSPAGFPTTNEKLFF
TRBJ1-1	-	-	TRBV6-6	TGTGCCAGCAGTTATCCACCGGACAGTGGGACTGAAGCTTTCTTT	CASSYPPDSGTEAFF